The 10 T cell receptor beta chains reported below all come from one sample, sequenced in a study of blood T cell repertoires in COVID-19. Sequenced by immunoSEQ multiplex PCR; TCRdb stores in-frame clones only, minus some. The sample yields approximately 130,000 clones, 70% to 90% seen once. Source material: peripheral blood. These receptors all come from a human donor in a cohort sampled during active COVID-19.

V usage is TRBV4-1 and J usage is TRBJ2-7, with D maybe TRBD1 (5 bases). The CDR3 is made up of 16 amino acids. Germline CDR1 and CDR2: MGHRA and YSYEKL. V was clipped by 1 base and J by 3 bases, with 16 bases between them. CDR3 amino acids: CASSQVFNRLGYEQYF. CDR3 DNA sequence: TGCGCCAGCAGCCAAGTATTCAACAGGTTAGGCTACGAGCAGTACTTC.

The CDR3 reads CASSLVGGVGELFF. In DNA form, the CDR3 reads TGTGCCAGCAGCTTAGTGGGCGGGGTCGGGGAGCTGTTTTTT. This sequence joins TRBV7-2 and TRBJ2-2, with D possibly being TRBD2 (6 bases). V was trimmed by 1 base and J by 7 bases, leaving 10 bases between them. Germline V gene lookup returns CDR1 SGHTA and CDR2 FQGNSA. CDR3 length: 14 amino acids.

The rearrangement links TRBV2 to TRBJ2-3, with 10 bases that match TRBD2. The CDR3 is made up of 16 amino acids. Unmatched junction bases numbered 5, after V lost 5 bases and J lost 0 bases. Germline V gene sequence: CDR1 SNHLY, CDR2 FYNNEI. The CDR3 region has the DNA TGTGCCAGCAGTTTTAGCGGGGGGCCAAGCACAGATACGCAGTATTTT. Translating it yields CASSFSGGPSTDTQYF.

V and J are TRBV5-5 and TRBJ2-3; unclear D gene. CDR1 is SGHKS, CDR2 YYEKEE, per germline (reference sequence). The CDR3 extends over 13 amino acids. V lost 0 bases to trimming and J lost 2 bases, with 4 bases between them. The CDR3 loop reads CASSLVHTDTQYF. CDR3 sequence (DNA): TGTGCCAGCAGCTTGGTTCACACAGATACGCAGTATTTT.

The CDR3 is CAWSGEGSRGEQYF. DNA of the CDR3: TGTGCCTGGAGCGGAGAGGGCTCGCGGGGCGAGCAGTACTTC. The V and J genes are TRBV30 and TRBJ2-7; D is possibly TRBD2 (6 bases). This CDR3 has 14 residues. Germline CDR1 GTSNPN, CDR2 SVGIG (reference sequence). V dropped 3 bases and J dropped 6 bases, with 18 bases sitting between them.

The CDR3 coding sequence is TGTGCCAGCAGCCTCGGACAGAAAAACATTCAGTACTTC. Its protein product is CASSLGQKNIQYF. The V and J genes are TRBV11-2 and TRBJ2-4, with D maybe TRBD1 (6 bases). There are 13 residues in the CDR3. The V and J ends lost 5 bases and 4 bases respectively, with 9 bases between them. CDR1 is SGHAT and CDR2 is FQNNGV in the germline V gene.

This clone was observed a single time. V is TRBV6-5 and J is TRBJ2-2, with D unresolved. V dropped 2 bases and J dropped 6 bases, with 7 bases sitting between them. Germline loops: CDR1 MNHEY, CDR2 SVGAGI. This CDR3 spans 13 amino acids. CDR3 sequence reads: CASSYPGAGELFF. In DNA form, the CDR3 reads TGTGCCAGCAGTTACCCGGGTGCCGGGGAGCTGTTTTTT.

This chain uses TRBV2 with TRBJ1-2, with D maybe TRBD1 (5 bases). CDR3 length: 13 residues. CDR1 and CDR2 from the germline V gene are SNHLY and FYNNEI. V was trimmed by 8 bases and J by 2 bases, leaving 12 bases between them. As DNA, the CDR3 is TGTGCCAGCCTGTTACAGGTGAACTATGGCTACACCTTC. This sequence encodes CASLLQVNYGYTF.

Worth noting for this clone: The sample carries other DNA sequences with the same CDR3. This chain connects TRBV6-5 to TRBJ2-7; D may be TRBD1 (5 bases). Deletions cut 2 bases from V and 7 bases from J, with 12 bases between. Per germline, CDR1 MNHEY and CDR2 SVGAGI. CDR3 length: 13 amino acids. In nucleotides, the CDR3 is TGTGCCAGCAGTTACAGGGGAAGGCATGAGCAGTACTTC. Its protein is CASSYRGRHEQYF.

This clone was found once. The rearrangement links TRBV6-5 to TRBJ1-1, with a possible D match to TRBD1 (6 bases). CDR3 size: 15 residues. Germline V gives CDR1 MNHEY, CDR2 SVGAGI. V was trimmed by 2 bases and J by 5 bases, leaving 15 bases between them. CDR3 bases: TGTGCCAGCAGTTACCGAGGGGGACGAAAGACTGAAGCTTTCTTT. This gives the protein CASSYRGGRKTEAFF.